The clone carrying this TCR beta chain counts as medium-sized (0.01 to 0.1%). Its antigen remains unidentified. This sample was included in a study of sequential checkpoint blockade in melanoma. Study context: Randomization was 1:1 between first-line nivolumab→ipilimumab and ipilimumab→nivolumab.

Treatment specified: randomized to nivolumab then ipilimumab (arm A) or the reverse (arm B). TCRdb's table, derived via immunoSEQ multiplex PCR, lists solely in-frame clones and lacks some. The data show roughly 7,000 clones, with approximately 30% seen just once and around 25% held by the top ten. Between the trimmed V and J ends, which lost 0 bases and 0 bases, there was a span of 8 bases. The CDR3 contains 15 residues. Germline V gene data show CDR1 as MNHGY and CDR2 as SAAAGT. Whole-study results and caveats: Patients with week-13 increases in T-cell fraction and clonality benefited about 30 times more often. For nivolumab-first patients, baseline tumor clonality was associated with response.

The TCR originated in a human donor with melanoma. The source material was tumor tissue (inferred from file names), sampled from a patient given nivolumab and ipilimumab in sequence. The rearrangement uses TRBV6-8 and TRBJ1-1; D unresolved. The CDR3: CASSYSQDLNTEAFF. The CDR3, as DNA: TGTGCCAGCAGTTACTCCCAAGACCTGAACACTGAAGCTTTCTTT.